Below are 13 T cell receptor beta chains sequenced from a single sample in a study of blood T cell repertoires in COVID-19. Using immunoSEQ multiplex PCR, the repertoire was profiled, and TCRdb retains in-frame clones only, with some absent. Altogether around 170,000 clones are present, 90% to 95% being singletons, with the ten largest covering approximately 0.5%. Sequenced material: peripheral blood. The source is a man aged 50 or older with acute or convalescent COVID-19.

The rearrangement joins TRBV4-1 to TRBJ2-2; 10 positions agree with TRBD1. Losses at the gene ends were 5 bases for V and 0 bases for J; bases not matched to a gene: 9. The V gene's germline CDR1 is MGHRA and CDR2 YSYEKL. The CDR3 runs to 18 residues. CDR3 loop: CASSNRDRGITNTGELFF. Here the CDR3 DNA reads TGCGCCAGCAGCAATAGGGACAGGGGCATAACGAACACCGGGGAGCTGTTTTTT.

The chain links TRBV3-1 (or the pseudogene TRBV3-2) to TRBJ1-1, with D possibly matching TRBD1 (5 bases). This CDR3 spans 16 amino acids. V gave up 0 bases and J gave up 4 bases, with 15 bases separating them. Germline CDR1 reads LGHDT; CDR2 reads YNNKEL (reference sequence). CDR3: CASSQDRRGGSTEAFF. The CDR3 nucleotides read TGTGCCAGCAGCCAAGATAGGAGGGGAGGGTCCACTGAAGCTTTCTTT.

This clone occurred a few times. The rearrangement joins TRBV10-2 to TRBJ1-2; D is uncertain. V was pared by 5 bases and J by 2 bases, with 9 bases between. The CDR3 spans 13 residues. Per the germline V gene, CDR1 is WSHSY and CDR2 is SAAADI. CDR3 protein: CASSLRYNYGYTF. The CDR3 DNA reads as TGCGCCAGCAGTCTTAGATACAACTATGGCTACACCTTC.

The chain has TRBV10-3 and TRBJ1-5; perhaps TRBD1 as D (5 bases). V lost 3 bases and J lost 6, with 9 bases in between. The CDR3 is made up of 13 amino acids. The germline gives CDR1 ENHRY, CDR2 SYGVKD. CDR3 DNA: TGTGCCATCAGTGAAGGGGATTCTCAGCCCCAGCATTTT. This codes for CAISEGDSQPQHF.

The chain uses TRBV7-2 and TRBJ1-1, with D possibly TRBD1 on 6 matching bases. This CDR3 is 14 amino acids long. Germline V lookup: CDR1 SGHTA, CDR2 FQGNSA. Between the trimmed V and J ends, which lost 5 bases and 0 bases, there was a span of 10 bases. DNA for the CDR3: TGTGCCAGCAGCCCCGGACAGATGAACACTGAAGCTTTCTTT. This codes for CASSPGQMNTEAFF.

Here the CDR3 DNA reads TGTGCCAGCAGCTTAGTGACTAGCGGGGTCAATGAGCAGTTCTTC. Its protein product is CASSLVTSGVNEQFF. The chain employs TRBV7-2 and TRBJ2-1; 11 bases align to TRBD2. J was trimmed by 6 bases and V by 1 base; bases with no gene match: 2. CDR3 length equals 15 residues. Per germline, CDR1 SGHTA and CDR2 FQGNSA.

This clone has just a few counts. This sequence joins TRBV12-3 or TRBV12-4 and TRBJ1-5, with D possibly matching TRBD1 (6 bases). This CDR3 is 13 amino acids long. Trimming took 5 bases from V and 10 from J, leaving 15 bases between them. This CDR3 reads CASSEDSSLPQHF. The CDR3 coding sequence is TGTGCCAGCAGTGAGGACAGTTCCCTACCCCAGCATTTT.

The chain combines TRBV18 with TRBJ2-4; D might be TRBD1 (6 bases). The CDR3 runs to 15 residues. The germline V gene encodes CDR1 KGHSH and CDR2 LQKENI. The V and J ends lost 3 bases and 8 bases respectively, with 17 bases between them. Here the CDR3 reads CASSPGQLGVDIQYF. Written as DNA, the CDR3 is TGTGCCAGCTCACCCGGACAGCTGGGAGTGGACATTCAGTACTTC.

The CDR3 region is CAWRGQGEGTEAFF. CDR3 nucleotides: TGTGCCTGGAGGGGACAGGGCGAAGGCACTGAAGCTTTCTTT. The chain carries TRBV30 and TRBJ1-1; 9 positions agree with TRBD1. Germline CDR1 is GTSNPN and CDR2 is SVGIG (reference sequence). CDR3 length: 14 amino acids. V dropped 3 bases and J dropped 4; count of bases not matched to a gene: 6.

The V and J genes are TRBV10-3 and TRBJ2-7; D is possibly TRBD1 (5 bases). Germline CDR1 and CDR2: ENHRY and SYGVKD. Trimming took off 0 bases at V and 0 bases at J, with 12 bases between the two ends. This CDR3 comprises 16 residues. The CDR3 DNA follows: TGTGCCATCAGTGAGTCTGGGGCAGCCAGCTCCTACGAGCAGTACTTC. Amino acid sequence: CAISESGAASSYEQYF.

The chain is built from TRBV6-6 and TRBJ1-5; TRBD1 is a possible D gene (5 bases). Germline assignment: CDR1 MNHNY and CDR2 SVGAGI (reference sequence). This CDR3 has 14 residues. The ends were cut back, 3 bases at V and 3 bases at J, with 9 bases in the middle. CDR3 protein: CASSYGASNQPQHF. The CDR3 bases are TGTGCCAGCAGTTATGGGGCTTCCAATCAGCCCCAGCATTTT.

V usage is TRBV12-5 and J usage is TRBJ1-1, with a weak D call TRBD1 (5 bases). With 6 bases removed from V and 0 bases from J, the gap between germline ends came to 14 bases. Germline V lookup: CDR1 LGHNT, CDR2 FRNRAP. The CDR3 extends over 15 amino acids. The CDR3 DNA follows: TGTGCTAGTGGCTCCGGACAAAGCGTGAACACTGAAGCTTTCTTT. Translating gives CASGSGQSVNTEAFF.

The table lists this clone with a count of one. The chain recombines TRBV6-5 with TRBJ1-3; no definite D call. The CDR3 spans 14 residues. CDR1 and CDR2 (germline): MNHEY, SVGAGI. Trimming shortened V by 4 bases and J by 0 bases, and 7 bases separated the two germline ends. The CDR3 nucleotides read TGTGCCAGCAGTTCCGACTACTCTGGAAACACCATATATTTT. It is translated as CASSSDYSGNTIYF.